Listed here is a single TCR beta chain. Its antigen remains unknown. The sample belongs to a study of cytomegalovirus exposure and HLA in healthy donors. Study-level points and caveats: Later analysis showed TCR association rates varying by HLA locus, highest for DRB1 and lowest for HLA-C.

V dropped 3 bases and J dropped 9 bases, with 9 bases sitting between them. The CDR3 is made up of 13 amino acids. The germline gives CDR1 LNHNV, CDR2 YYDKDF (reference sequence). The PCR was carried out with 60 Vbeta primers and 13 Jbeta primers. TCRdb's copy holds only in-frame clones and misses some; the assay was immunoSEQ multiplex PCR. The sample lists under 250,000 clones, around 80% occurring once. The receptor comes from a woman in her sixties in good health and CMV-seropositive. This sequence joins TRBV15 and TRBJ1-6, with a weak D call TRBD1 (6 bases). Input material: PBMCs. The CDR3 is CATSRQGSSPLHF. The CDR3 bases are TGTGCCACCAGCAGGCAGGGGAGTTCACCCCTCCACTTT.